The 15 T cell receptor beta chains presented below share a single source sample, sequenced in a study of cytotoxic CD8 clonotypes in ibrutinib-treated CLL. Some clones are missing from TCRdb's copy, which holds only in-frame ones; the method was immunoSEQ multiplex PCR. The sample gives 150,000 or so clones, more than 75% of which show up once; approximately 7.6% is in the top ten. The specimen comprised PBMCs, sampled after 36 months of ibrutinib treatment. These receptors came from a human donor with chronic lymphocytic leukemia.

V usage is TRBV2 and J usage is TRBJ1-2, with a possible D match to TRBD1 (5 bases). The CDR3 loop spans 12 amino acids. Germline lookup yields CDR1 SNHLY and CDR2 FYNNEI. The germline V and J ends were trimmed by 6 bases and 7 bases, with 12 bases remaining between them. The CDR3 DNA reads TGTGCCAGCAGGGGCTCTGGGACTGGCTACACCTTC. Residues: CASRGSGTGYTF.

The J gene is TRBJ2-3, the V gene TRBV7-3, with D possibly matching TRBD1 (6 bases). Germline lookup yields CDR1 SGHTA and CDR2 FQGTGA. Trimming removed 5 bases from V and 2 bases from J, with 20 bases in between. The CDR3 consists of 17 residues. The DNA for the CDR3 is TGTGCCAGCAGCCCGGGGACACCGGGACGCATCACAGATACGCAGTATTTT. Translated: CASSPGTPGRITDTQYF.

V and J are TRBV28 and TRBJ1-5, with D perhaps TRBD1 (5 bases). The CDR3 consists of 12 residues. The germline V gene has CDR1 MDHEN and CDR2 SYDVKM. V lost 5 bases, J lost 11 bases, and 13 bases lay in between. CDR3 loop: CASSPGQPAQHF. CDR3 DNA: TGTGCCAGCAGTCCCGGACAACCGGCCCAGCATTTT.

The chain carries TRBV27 and TRBJ1-2, with D perhaps TRBD1 (5 bases). The CDR3 covers 11 residues. Per the germline V gene, CDR1 is MNHEY and CDR2 is SMNVEV (reference sequence). Trimming shortened V by 2 bases and J by 14 bases, and 12 bases separated the two germline ends. The CDR3 loop is CASSLKGVRTF. The CDR3 nucleotides are TGTGCCAGCAGTTTAAAAGGGGTTCGAACCTTC.

This sequence joins TRBV6-5 and TRBJ2-3; TRBD2 matches at 10 bases. This CDR3 has 14 amino acids. J lost 3 bases, V lost 5 bases, and 2 bases had no gene match. Germline V CDR1 and CDR2: MNHEY, SVGAGI. CDR3 sequence reads: CASSQLAGTDTQYF. CDR3 in DNA: TGTGCCAGCAGTCAACTAGCGGGAACAGATACGCAGTATTTT.

The rearrangement uses TRBV7-2 and TRBJ2-7; 10 nucleotides agree with TRBD2. Germline V gene lookup returns CDR1 SGHTA and CDR2 FQGNSA. V lost 4 bases and J lost 12; bases outside the gene matches: 12. CDR3 length: 14 amino acids. CDR3 in DNA: TGTGCCAGCAGCTCCGACAACGGACTAGCGGTGTTGTACTTC. This encodes CASSSDNGLAVLYF.

The rearrangement uses TRBV27 and TRBJ1-2, with D hard to call. V shed 3 bases and J shed 7 bases, with 15 bases lying between them. Germline-derived CDR1 and CDR2 are MNHEY and SMNVEV (reference sequence). The CDR3 totals 14 residues. The CDR3 spells CASSFRRFVGGYTF. The CDR3 nucleotides are TGTGCCAGCAGTTTTCGGAGGTTCGTCGGTGGCTACACCTTC.

The V gene is TRBV10-3, the J gene TRBJ2-1, with 9 positions matching TRBD2. The CDR3 spans 15 residues. The ends lost 6 bases at V and 2 bases at J; junction bases unmatched: 5. Germline CDR1 and CDR2: ENHRY and SYGVKD. CDR3 bases: TGTGCCATCAGCTTAGCGGGAGTCACCTACAATGAGCAGTTCTTC. It translates to CAISLAGVTYNEQFF.

This clone has a handful of counts. V usage is TRBV21-1 and J usage is TRBJ2-7; TRBD1, the table's D call, was not compared with the DNA. TRBV21-1 is a pseudogene. CDR3 length: 14 amino acids. The CDR3 DNA follows: TGTGCCAGCAACGGGGCAGGGGAATCCCACGAGCAGTACTTC. Its translation is CASNGAGESHEQYF.

The rearrangement joins TRBV5-4 to TRBJ1-3; D gene uncertain. Germline values: CDR1 SGHNT, CDR2 YYREEE (reference sequence). This CDR3 contains 14 residues. Trimming cost V 3 bases and J 2 bases, with 9 bases left between them. CDR3 sequence: CASSSKSAGNTIYF. The CDR3 DNA sequence: TGTGCCAGCAGCTCCAAGTCTGCTGGAAACACCATATATTTT.

The J gene is TRBJ2-5, the V gene TRBV9; 8 bases are a match to TRBD2. The CDR3 spans 15 residues. J was trimmed by 5 bases and V by 4 bases; bases with no gene match: 10. CDR1 is SGDLS, CDR2 YYNGEE, per germline. The DNA of the CDR3 is TGTGCCAGCAGCCCGGGGGGGCCATTGGGTGAGACCCAGTACTTC. Residues: CASSPGGPLGETQYF.

Only a few counts were recorded for this clone. The rearrangement uses TRBV6-5 and TRBJ2-7, with D perhaps matching TRBD1 (5 bases). The CDR3 contains 15 residues. The V end lost 0 bases, the J end lost 3 bases, and 12 bases lay between the germline ends. In germline, CDR1 is MNHEY, CDR2 SVGAGI. CDR3 sequence (DNA): TGTGCCAGCAGTTACTCGAGTTCAGGGAACTACGAGCAGTACTTC. Encoded protein: CASSYSSSGNYEQYF.

The rearrangement links TRBV2 to TRBJ1-5; TRBD1 is a possible D gene (5 bases). The V and J ends lost 5 bases and 3 bases respectively, with 14 bases between them. This CDR3 is built from 15 residues. Germline-derived CDR1 and CDR2 are SNHLY and FYNNEI. The DNA of the CDR3 is TGTGCCAGCAGTCGCGCACAGGCAAACAATCAGCCCCAGCATTTT. It specifies CASSRAQANNQPQHF.

DNA for the CDR3: TGTGCCAGCAGCGACCGACAGGGGTTCACCTACGAGCAGTACTTC. Translating gives CASSDRQGFTYEQYF. V and J are TRBV2 and TRBJ2-7; 8 bases match TRBD1. This CDR3 is 15 amino acids long. In germline, CDR1 is SNHLY, CDR2 FYNNEI. Germline trimming cut 6 bases from V and 2 bases from J; bases unmatched to any gene: 9.

J is TRBJ2-2 and V is TRBV4-1; either TRBD1 or TRBD2 may fit D (5 bases each). The germline V gene has CDR1 MGHRA and CDR2 YSYEKL. This CDR3 has 15 residues. The ends were cut back, 4 bases at V and 2 bases at J, with 11 bases in the middle. The CDR3 protein is CASSPWGRNTGELFF. The CDR3 coding sequence is TGCGCCAGCAGCCCCTGGGGGAGAAACACCGGGGAGCTGTTTTTT.